These 22 T cell receptor beta chains came from one sample sequenced in a study of blood T cell repertoires in COVID-19. Assay: immunoSEQ multiplex PCR; the TCRdb copy retains only in-frame clones and omits some. In the table there are approximately 80,000 clones, approximately 88% of which are singletons. The sample consisted of peripheral blood. The receptors originated from a human donor in a cohort sampled during active COVID-19.

In the case of this clone: The same CDR3 arises from other DNA sequences in this sample as well. The CDR3 nucleotides are TGCAGTGCTAGGACTGGCTATGGCTACACCTTC. This translates into CSARTGYGYTF. This chain joins TRBV20-1 and TRBJ1-2; no definite D call. V was pared by 3 bases and J by 4 bases, with 6 bases between. The CDR3 extends over 11 amino acids. The germline V gene has CDR1 DFQATT and CDR2 SNEGSKA (reference sequence).

The chain uses TRBV25-1 and TRBJ1-1, with TRBD1 as a possible D gene (6 bases). This CDR3 has 15 amino acids. The V end lost 2 bases, the J end lost 5 bases, and 15 bases lay between the germline ends. CDR1 is MGHDK and CDR2 is SYGVNS in the germline V gene. The CDR3 spells CASSEGGQGGTEAFF. For the CDR3, the DNA is TGTGCCAGCAGTGAAGGGGGCCAGGGAGGGACTGAAGCTTTCTTT. The entire variable domain, with the rest obtained from reference TRBV25-1 and TRBJ1-1, is as follows: EADIYQTPRYLVIGTGKKITLECSQTMGHDKMYWYQQDPGMELHLIHYSYGVNSTEKGDLSSESTVSRIRTEHFPLTLESARPSHTSQYLCASSEGGQGGTEAFFGQGTRLTVV.

V usage is TRBV20-1 and J usage is TRBJ1-4; D is perhaps TRBD1 (6 bases). With 3 bases removed from V and 1 base from J, the gap between germline ends came to 12 bases. The CDR3 covers 15 residues. CDR1 is DFQATT and CDR2 is SNEGSKA in the germline V gene (reference sequence). The DNA of the CDR3 is TGCAGTGCTAGTCAGGGGATGATAACTAATGAAAAACTGTTTTTT. Translation: CSASQGMITNEKLFF.

This chain links TRBV18 with TRBJ2-5; a possible D gene is TRBD1 (6 bases). Germline V gene sequence: CDR1 KGHSH, CDR2 LQKENI. V was clipped by 3 bases and J by 1 base, with 9 bases between them. The CDR3 spans 14 residues. The chain's CDR3 is CASSPQGIQETQYF. The CDR3 DNA sequence: TGTGCCAGCTCACCCCAGGGGATCCAAGAGACCCAGTACTTC.

This clone was seen once. This chain links TRBV6-5 with TRBJ1-2; D call uncertain. The V and J ends lost 7 bases and 9 bases respectively, with 18 bases between them. The length of the CDR3 is 13 residues. CDR1 MNHEY and CDR2 SVGAGI come from the germline V gene. CDR3 residues: CASTLGGYQRYTF. CDR3 in DNA: TGTGCCAGCACCCTAGGCGGCTATCAACGCTACACCTTC.

The chain links TRBV2 to TRBJ1-5; D is unresolved. This CDR3 region has 14 residues. V lost 3 bases and J 3 bases, leaving 9 bases between the germline ends. Germline CDR1 and CDR2: SNHLY and FYNNEI. The CDR3 region is CASSEASPNQPQHF. The DNA for the CDR3 is TGTGCCAGCAGTGAGGCTTCCCCCAATCAGCCCCAGCATTTT.

This rearrangement joins TRBV2 to TRBJ2-3; no definite D call. Trimming shortened V by 5 bases and J by 2 bases, and 8 bases separated the two germline ends. CDR3 length: 13 residues. Germline V gene lookup returns CDR1 SNHLY and CDR2 FYNNEI. This CDR3 is CASSKRPTDTQYF. The DNA for the CDR3 is TGTGCCAGCAGTAAGCGACCCACAGATACGCAGTATTTT.

This chain links TRBV19 with TRBJ2-3; 11 bases match TRBD2. The germline gives CDR1 LNHDA, CDR2 SQIVND (reference sequence). CDR3 length: 16 residues. With V trimmed by 7 bases and J by 1 base, 7 bases remained unmatched. For the CDR3, the DNA is TGTGCCAGTACCCCTGGGACTAGCGGACGCACAGATACGCAGTATTTT. This sequence encodes CASTPGTSGRTDTQYF.

The chain links TRBV18 to TRBJ1-2, with 12 positions matching TRBD1. The V gene end was trimmed by 5 bases and the J gene end by 4 bases; junction bases not matched to a gene: 5. Germline V lookup: CDR1 KGHSH, CDR2 LQKENI. This CDR3 contains 15 residues. CDR3 nucleotide sequence: TGTGCCAGCTCAACCGGGACAGGGGGCATCTATGGCTACACCTTC. Translating gives CASSTGTGGIYGYTF.

The rearrangement joins TRBV30 to TRBJ1-5; 8 bases match TRBD1. This CDR3 region has 15 residues. V lost 0 bases and J lost 5; bases outside the gene matches: 6. Per germline, CDR1 GTSNPN and CDR2 SVGIG (reference sequence). The CDR3 reads CAWSVQTGEYQPQHF. CDR3 nucleotide sequence: TGTGCCTGGAGTGTTCAGACAGGGGAATATCAGCCCCAGCATTTT.

The J gene is TRBJ2-6, the V gene TRBV19; tentative D call: TRBD1 (5 bases). Germline CDR1 reads LNHDA; CDR2 reads SQIVND (reference sequence). This CDR3 is built from 14 residues. The V and J ends lost 5 bases and 4 bases respectively, with 9 bases between them. CDR3 nucleotides: TGTGCCAGTAGTTCAGGGCACGGGGCCAACGTCCTGACTTTC. It specifies CASSSGHGANVLTF.

This clone was detected a few times. The rearrangement joins TRBV6-1 to TRBJ1-6; perhaps TRBD1 as D (6 bases). The CDR3 consists of 15 residues. CDR1 and CDR2 from the germline V gene are MNHNS and SASEGT. Between the trimmed V and J ends, which lost 3 bases and 4 bases, there was a span of 10 bases. The CDR3 here is CASSETGEYNSPLHF. The CDR3 region has the DNA TGTGCCAGCAGTGAGACAGGAGAGTATAATTCACCCCTCCACTTT.

CDR3 in DNA: TGTGCCAGCAGTCCGGGACAGGTTATTCAGCCCCAGCATTTT. Translation: CASSPGQVIQPQHF. This chain connects TRBV6-2 or TRBV6-3 to TRBJ1-5; 8 bases map to TRBD1. Germline CDR1 reads MNHEY; CDR2 reads SVGEGT. CDR3 length: 14 amino acids. After removal of 5 bases from V and 6 bases from J, the junction contained 6 bases not matched to a gene.

The V call is TRBV27, the J call TRBJ1-6; D remains unclear. CDR1 is MNHEY and CDR2 is SMNVEV in the germline V gene (reference sequence). This CDR3 has 13 amino acids. The germline V and J ends were trimmed by 1 base and 8 bases, with 6 bases remaining between them. In DNA, the CDR3 is TGTGCCAGCAGTTTATTGAGTCATTCACCCCTCCACTTT. Its translation: CASSLLSHSPLHF.

V and J are TRBV5-1 and TRBJ1-1; possible D gene TRBD1, 6 bases. Trimming removed 4 bases at V and 6 bases at J, with 13 bases between. The CDR3 has 13 amino acids. The germline CDR1 and CDR2 sequences are SGHRS and YFSETQ. The CDR3 DNA reads as TGCGCCAGCAGCCGTGACAGGATGGCTGAAGCTTTCTTT. It translates to CASSRDRMAEAFF.

This clone has a single count. CDR3 sequence (DNA): TGTGCCAGCAGCCGTCACAGGGGAGGCAATCAGCCCCAGCATTTT. This sequence encodes CASSRHRGGNQPQHF. The chain uses TRBV5-6 and TRBJ1-5; 7 bases fit TRBD1. Trimming at V came to 4 bases and at J to 2 bases, leaving 6 bases not matched to a gene. Germline V gives CDR1 SGHDT, CDR2 YYEEEE. The CDR3 is 15 amino acids.

This chain links TRBV9 with TRBJ2-2; TRBD2 matches 12 bases. V shed 3 bases, J shed 4 bases, and the junction held 7 bases outside the gene matches. Germline CDR1 is SGDLS and CDR2 is YYNGEE. This CDR3 is built from 17 residues. CDR3 amino acids: CASSDLAGGRGTGELFF. CDR3 nucleotide sequence: TGTGCCAGCAGCGACCTAGCGGGGGGGCGCGGCACCGGGGAGCTGTTTTTT.

The chain uses TRBV7-2 and TRBJ1-6; a weak D match, TRBD1 (5 bases). The CDR3 totals 14 residues. Trimming removed 0 bases from V and 10 bases from J, with 10 bases in between. CDR1 is SGHTA and CDR2 is FQGNSA in the germline V gene. CDR3: CASSLAGGESPLHF. In nucleotides, the CDR3 is TGTGCCAGCAGCTTAGCCGGAGGGGAATCACCCCTCCACTTT.

The genes are TRBV3-1 (or the pseudogene TRBV3-2) and TRBJ2-1, with D perhaps matching TRBD2 (5 bases). Germline values: CDR1 LGHDT, CDR2 YNNKEL (reference sequence). The CDR3 has 15 residues. V lost 0 bases and J lost 9, with 15 bases in between. The CDR3, as DNA: TGTGCCAGCAGCCAAGATCAGGTGGCGGGTTTTGAGCAGTTCTTC. Its translation is CASSQDQVAGFEQFF.

The chain employs TRBV27 and TRBJ2-5, with TRBD2 matching over 9 bases. CDR1 and CDR2 (germline): MNHEY, SMNVEV (reference sequence). V lost 6 bases and J lost 5; bases outside the gene matches: 22. This CDR3 contains 19 residues. In nucleotides, the CDR3 is TGTGCCAGCAGCTACCTAGTGAGCGGGAGGCGCCCGAGACCGGAGACCCAGTACTTC. Translating it yields CASSYLVSGRRPRPETQYF.

In regard to this clone: One junction end does not reproduce the germline sequence, and a read error may be involved. The chain joins TRBV7-2 to TRBJ2-3; TRBD2 matches at 10 bases. This CDR3 is built from 17 residues. CDR1 SGHTA and CDR2 FQGNSA come from the germline V gene. DNA of the CDR3: TGTGCCAGCAGCCTAGCACTTAGCGGGAGGTCCACAGATACGCAGTATTTT. It translates to CASSLALSGRSTDTQYF.

This rearrangement joins TRBV28 to TRBJ2-7; TRBD2 matches at 8 bases. The germline CDR1 and CDR2 sequences are MDHEN and SYDVKM. With V trimmed by 6 bases and J by 4 bases, 8 bases remained unmatched. The CDR3 sequence is 14 residues long. The chain's CDR3 is CASRQSGSWYEQYF. The CDR3 nucleotides are TGTGCCAGCAGGCAGAGCGGGAGTTGGTACGAGCAGTACTTC.